These T cell receptor beta chains were read from a single sample in a study of T cell responses to AZD1222 COVID-19 vaccine. The data were produced by immunoSEQ multiplex PCR, yet TCRdb's version contains in-frame clones alone and is incomplete. In the table there are 80,000 to 90,000 clones, 90% of which are singletons. The material was peripheral blood, obtained 28 days after the second AZD1222 dose. These receptors were obtained from an adult who received the AZD1222 COVID-19 vaccine. Each CDR3 is given with its conserved first and last residue. Each record gives: J gene, V gene, clone size, D gene, CDR3 DNA, CDR3 protein. D genes are given only for firm matches. Some rows mark clone size as missing; the rest say once, few, many or name a class of expanded clone.

J gene: TRBJ2-5
V gene: TRBV19
clone size: NA
D gene: TRBD1
CDR3 DNA: TGTGCCAGTAGTCCAAGGACAGGGCATGAGACCCAGTACTTC
CDR3 protein: CASSPRTGHETQYF

J gene: TRBJ1-1
V gene: TRBV12-3/TRBV12-4
clone size: once
D gene: NA
CDR3 DNA: TGTGCCAGCAGTCCTGCAGGCCAGACTGAAGCTTTCTTT
CDR3 protein: CASSPAGQTEAFF

J gene: TRBJ1-2
V gene: TRBV19
clone size: once
D gene: TRBD1
CDR3 DNA: TGTGCCAGTAGTATAGGCGGACAGGGGGCCGACTACACCTTC
CDR3 protein: CASSIGGQGADYTF

J gene: TRBJ1-6
V gene: TRBV5-5
clone size: few
D gene: NA
CDR3 DNA: TGTGCCAGCAGCCCCCCTGGCCTGGGGAATAATTCACCCCTCCACTTT
CDR3 protein: CASSPPGLGNNSPLHF

J gene: TRBJ2-5
V gene: TRBV30
clone size: NA
D gene: TRBD2
CDR3 DNA: TGTGCCTGCGGGAGGGAGACCCAGTACTTC
CDR3 protein: CACGRETQYF

J gene: TRBJ2-5
V gene: TRBV5-1
clone size: NA
D gene: NA
CDR3 DNA: TGCGCCAGCAGCTTGGGGGTTTGGCCGCCACGGGAGACCCAGTACTTC
CDR3 protein: CASSLGVWPPRETQYF

J gene: TRBJ2-1
V gene: TRBV28
clone size: NA
D gene: NA
CDR3 DNA: TGTGCCAGCAGTGTACCGAGGGGGTGGGATGAGCAGTTCTTC
CDR3 protein: CASSVPRGWDEQFF

J gene: TRBJ2-7
V gene: TRBV5-1
clone size: NA
D gene: TRBD1
CDR3 DNA: TGCGCCAGCGGGGACAGCTCATACGAGCAGTACTTC
CDR3 protein: CASGDSSYEQYF

J gene: TRBJ2-2
V gene: TRBV6-5
clone size: once
D gene: TRBD1
CDR3 DNA: TGTGCCATGGGAGGGACAGGGCGGACCGGGGAGCTGTTTTTT
CDR3 protein: CAMGGTGRTGELFF

J gene: TRBJ1-1
V gene: TRBV28
clone size: NA
D gene: NA
CDR3 DNA: TGTGCCAGCAGTTTATGGGGGGGACCGAACACTGAAGCTTTCTTT
CDR3 protein: CASSLWGGPNTEAFF

J gene: TRBJ2-7
V gene: TRBV18
clone size: NA
D gene: NA
CDR3 DNA: TGTGCCAGCTCACAAAATCCGAGCTACGAGCAGTACTTC
CDR3 protein: CASSQNPSYEQYF

J gene: TRBJ2-1
V gene: TRBV10-3
clone size: NA
D gene: NA
CDR3 DNA: TGTGCCATCAGCGGAAGCGGGACAGGTAATGAGCAGTTCTTC
CDR3 protein: CAISGSGTGNEQFF

J gene: TRBJ1-3
V gene: TRBV9
clone size: once
D gene: NA
CDR3 DNA: TGTGCCAGCAACTCTGGAAACACCATATATTTT
CDR3 protein: CASNSGNTIYF

J gene: TRBJ1-2
V gene: TRBV6-5
clone size: NA
D gene: TRBD1
CDR3 DNA: TGTGCCAGCAGTCTTGACAGGGGGCGAGATGGCTACACCTTC
CDR3 protein: CASSLDRGRDGYTF

J gene: TRBJ2-7
V gene: TRBV4-3
clone size: NA
D gene: NA
CDR3 DNA: TGCGCCAGCAGCCAAGATTTCCGGGGGCACGAGCAGTACTTC
CDR3 protein: CASSQDFRGHEQYF

J gene: TRBJ1-2
V gene: TRBV6-6
clone size: NA
D gene: NA
CDR3 DNA: TGTGCCAGCAGTTACTCGGGAGGGGGCTATGGCTACACCTTC
CDR3 protein: CASSYSGGGYGYTF